The sequence of this TCR beta chain was determined in a study of T-cell reconstitution after alpha-beta-depleted transplantation in children. General observations from the study: Newly made T cells mostly supplied T-cell counts and diversity one year after transplant. TCRbeta diversity was high at day 60 in some patients (a result of surviving recipient T cells and thymic progenitors).

Using unique molecular identifiers, the investigators prepared the TCRbeta library. MiXCR was run by TCRdb on the PCR reads, yielding one entry per CDR3 protein. The sample lists hundreds of thousands of distinct CDR3 sequences, roughly 14% occurring once. This clonotype was counted many times. Its antigen remains unknown. CDR1 is LNHNV, CDR2 YYDKDF, per germline (reference sequence). The V end lost 4 bases, the J end lost 9 bases, and 13 bases lay between the germline ends. This CDR3 spans 13 amino acids. This chain uses TRBV15 with TRBJ2-1; D gene uncertain. The TCR was taken from a girl aged 2-10 years with congenital amegakaryocytic thrombocytopenia, due to receive a stem cell transplant. Sequencing was performed on PBMCs, taken before TCRalphabeta/CD19-depleted stem cell transplant. The CDR3 DNA reads as TGTGCCACCAGCATCAATTTTAGTGCTGAGCAGTTCTTC. It yields the protein CATSINFSAEQFF.